These 5 T cell receptor beta chains were all obtained from the same sample, sequenced in a study of T cell responses to AZD1222 COVID-19 vaccine. The method was immunoSEQ multiplex PCR; TCRdb's version includes in-frame clones alone and lacks a portion of them. This repertoire shows 150,000 or so clones, 91% found once; its top ten account for 3% to 4%. Sequencing was performed on peripheral blood, taken 28 days after the second AZD1222 dose. The receptor set was obtained from an adult who received the AZD1222 COVID-19 vaccine.

The gene calls are TRBV5-1 and TRBJ1-4, with 7 nucleotides matching TRBD1. The V gene end was trimmed by 5 bases and the J gene end by 4 bases; junction bases not matched to a gene: 5. This CDR3 is 14 amino acids long. CDR1 is SGHRS, CDR2 YFSETQ, per germline. In DNA, the CDR3 is TGCGCCAGCAGGACAGGGCATAATAATGAAAAACTGTTTTTT. Protein: CASRTGHNNEKLFF.

This clone was counted between two and nine times. The chain joins TRBV7-8 to TRBJ1-1; D ambiguous. Trimming removed 4 bases at V and 0 bases at J, with 9 bases between. CDR3 size: 14 residues. The germline CDR1 and CDR2 sequences are SGHVS and FQNEAQ. The CDR3 loop is CASSSRTVNTEAFF. DNA of the CDR3: TGTGCCAGCAGCTCTAGGACGGTGAACACTGAAGCTTTCTTT.

V and J are TRBV3-1 (or the pseudogene TRBV3-2) and TRBJ2-1; TRBD1 aligns across 8 bases. Germline CDR1 is LGHDT and CDR2 is YNNKEL (reference sequence). The CDR3 extends over 17 amino acids. Trimming removed 0 bases from V and 7 bases from J; junction bases left unmatched: 11. For the CDR3, the DNA is TGTGCCAGCAGCCAAGATGGTGGGACAGGTTTCGGTAATGAGCAGTTCTTC. Amino acid sequence: CASSQDGGTGFGNEQFF.

The rearrangement joins TRBV19 to TRBJ1-1, with D tentatively TRBD1 (6 bases). Trimming shortened V by 8 bases and J by 6 bases, and 16 bases separated the two germline ends. Germline loops: CDR1 LNHDA, CDR2 SQIVND (reference sequence). This CDR3 region has 13 residues. This chain's CDR3 is CASFDRLISEAFF. The DNA of the CDR3 is TGTGCCAGTTTCGACAGGCTTATCTCTGAAGCTTTCTTT. The variable domain in full, completed from reference TRBV19 and TRBJ1-1, reads DGGITQSPKYLFRKEGQNVTLSCEQNLNHDAMYWYRQDPGQGLRLIYYSQIVNDFQKGDIAEGYSVSREKKESFPLTVTSAQKNPTAFYLCASFDRLISEAFFGQGTRLTVV.

In its sample, this clone was seen once. The V call is TRBV18, the J call TRBJ2-1; 12 bases align to TRBD2. J was trimmed by 12 bases and V by 3 bases; bases with no gene match: 6. Germline assignment: CDR1 KGHSH and CDR2 LQKENI. The CDR3 runs 14 residues. The CDR3 is CASSPTLAGGAQFF. CDR3 DNA: TGTGCCAGCTCACCTACGCTAGCGGGGGGGGCGCAGTTCTTC.